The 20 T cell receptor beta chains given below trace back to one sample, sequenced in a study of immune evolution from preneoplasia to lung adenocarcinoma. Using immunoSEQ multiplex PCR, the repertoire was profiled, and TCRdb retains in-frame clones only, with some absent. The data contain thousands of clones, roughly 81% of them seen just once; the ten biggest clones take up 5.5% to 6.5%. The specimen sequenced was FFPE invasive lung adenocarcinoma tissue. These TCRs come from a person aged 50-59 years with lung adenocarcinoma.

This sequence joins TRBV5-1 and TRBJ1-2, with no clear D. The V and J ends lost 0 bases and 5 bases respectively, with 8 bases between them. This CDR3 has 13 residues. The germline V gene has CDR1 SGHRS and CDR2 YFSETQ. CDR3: CASSLGPEYGYTF. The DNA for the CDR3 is TGCGCCAGCAGCTTGGGCCCTGAATATGGCTACACCTTC.

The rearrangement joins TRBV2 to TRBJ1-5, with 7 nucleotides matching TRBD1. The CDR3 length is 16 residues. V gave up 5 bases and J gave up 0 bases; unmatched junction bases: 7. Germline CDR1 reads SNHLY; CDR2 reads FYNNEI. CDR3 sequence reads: CASSPRRGPSNQPQHF. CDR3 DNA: TGTGCCAGCAGTCCGAGGAGGGGGCCTAGCAATCAGCCCCAGCATTTT.

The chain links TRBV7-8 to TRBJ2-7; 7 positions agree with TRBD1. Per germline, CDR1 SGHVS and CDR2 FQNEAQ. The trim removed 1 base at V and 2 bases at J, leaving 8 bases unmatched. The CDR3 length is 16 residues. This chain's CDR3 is CASSLEEGGTTYEQYF. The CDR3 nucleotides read TGTGCCAGCAGCTTAGAGGAAGGGGGCACAACCTACGAGCAGTACTTC.

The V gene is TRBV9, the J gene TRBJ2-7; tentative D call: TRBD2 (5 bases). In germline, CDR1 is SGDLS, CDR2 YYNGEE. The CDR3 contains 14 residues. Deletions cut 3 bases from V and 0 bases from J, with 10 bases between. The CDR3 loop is CASSAQRNSYEQYF. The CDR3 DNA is TGTGCCAGCAGCGCCCAGCGGAACTCCTACGAGCAGTACTTC.

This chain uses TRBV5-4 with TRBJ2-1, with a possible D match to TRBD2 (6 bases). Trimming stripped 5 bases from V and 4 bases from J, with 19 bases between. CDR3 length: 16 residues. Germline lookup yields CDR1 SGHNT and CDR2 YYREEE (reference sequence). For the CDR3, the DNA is TGTGCCAGCAGTAGCGGTTCCCTAGGAAGGTACAATGAGCAGTTCTTC. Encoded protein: CASSSGSLGRYNEQFF. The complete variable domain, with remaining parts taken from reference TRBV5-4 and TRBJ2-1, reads ETGVTQSPTHLIKTRGQQVTLRCSSQSGHNTVSWYQQALGQGPQFIFQYYREEENGRGNFPPRFSGLQFPNYSSELNVNALELDDSALYLCASSSGSLGRYNEQFFGPGTRLTVL.

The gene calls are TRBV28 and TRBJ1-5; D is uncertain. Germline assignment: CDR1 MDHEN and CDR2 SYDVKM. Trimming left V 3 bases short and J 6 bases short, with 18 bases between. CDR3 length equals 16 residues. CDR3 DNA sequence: TGTGCCAGCAGTTTCCCACTTGGGTCCGGAGGTCAGCCCCAGCATTTT. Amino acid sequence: CASSFPLGSGGQPQHF.

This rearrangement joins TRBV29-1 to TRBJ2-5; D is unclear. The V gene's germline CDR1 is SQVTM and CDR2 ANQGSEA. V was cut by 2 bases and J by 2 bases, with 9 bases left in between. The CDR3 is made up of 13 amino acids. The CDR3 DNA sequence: TGCAGCGTTGAATATAACCTGCAAGAGACCCAGTACTTC. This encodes CSVEYNLQETQYF.

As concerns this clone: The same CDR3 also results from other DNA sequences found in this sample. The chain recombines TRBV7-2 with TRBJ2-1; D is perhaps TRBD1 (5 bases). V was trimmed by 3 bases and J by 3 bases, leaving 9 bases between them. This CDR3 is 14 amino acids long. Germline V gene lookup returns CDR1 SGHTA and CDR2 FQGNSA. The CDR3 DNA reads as TGTGCCAGCAGCTTCCCAGGGATCTACAATGAGCAGTTCTTC. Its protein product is CASSFPGIYNEQFF.

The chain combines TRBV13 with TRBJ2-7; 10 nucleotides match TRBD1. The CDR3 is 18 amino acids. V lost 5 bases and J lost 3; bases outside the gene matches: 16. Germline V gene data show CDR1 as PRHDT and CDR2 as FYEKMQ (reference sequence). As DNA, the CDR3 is TGTGCCAGCAGCGATCGGGACAGGGGACGGGTTCAGGACTACGAGCAGTACTTC. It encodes CASSDRDRGRVQDYEQYF.

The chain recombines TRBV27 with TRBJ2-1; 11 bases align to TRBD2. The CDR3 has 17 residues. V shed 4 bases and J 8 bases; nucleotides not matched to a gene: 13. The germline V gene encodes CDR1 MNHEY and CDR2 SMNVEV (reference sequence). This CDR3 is CASSSPLSGRAGDEQFF. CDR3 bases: TGTGCCAGCAGTTCCCCCCTTAGCGGGAGGGCCGGGGATGAGCAGTTCTTC.

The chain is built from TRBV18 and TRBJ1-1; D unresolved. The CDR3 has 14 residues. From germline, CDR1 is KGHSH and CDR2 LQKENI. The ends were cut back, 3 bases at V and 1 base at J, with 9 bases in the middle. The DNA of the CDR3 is TGTGCCAGCTCACCTAGCGGCAGGAACACTGAAGCTTTCTTT. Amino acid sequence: CASSPSGRNTEAFF. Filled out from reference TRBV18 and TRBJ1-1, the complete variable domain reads NAGVMQNPRHLVRRRGQEARLRCSPMKGHSHVYWYRQLPEEGLKFMVYLQKENIIDESGMPKERFSAEFPKEGPSILRIQQVVRGDSAAYFCASSPSGRNTEAFFGQGTRLTVV.

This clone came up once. CDR3 residues: CASSLGGDYRNQPQHF. The CDR3 nucleotides read TGTGCCAGCAGCTTAGGGGGCGACTATCGCAATCAGCCCCAGCATTTT. The gene calls are TRBV11-2 and TRBJ1-5; D is possibly TRBD1 (5 bases). Per germline, CDR1 SGHAT and CDR2 FQNNGV. Deletions cut 1 base from V and 2 bases from J, with 12 bases between. The CDR3 has 16 residues.

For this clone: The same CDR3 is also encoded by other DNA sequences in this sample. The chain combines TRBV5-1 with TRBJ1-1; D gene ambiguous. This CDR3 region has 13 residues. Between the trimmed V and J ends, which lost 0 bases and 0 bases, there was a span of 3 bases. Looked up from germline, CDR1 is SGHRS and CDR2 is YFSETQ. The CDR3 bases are TGCGCCAGCAGCTTGGCCGTGAACACTGAAGCTTTCTTT. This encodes CASSLAVNTEAFF.

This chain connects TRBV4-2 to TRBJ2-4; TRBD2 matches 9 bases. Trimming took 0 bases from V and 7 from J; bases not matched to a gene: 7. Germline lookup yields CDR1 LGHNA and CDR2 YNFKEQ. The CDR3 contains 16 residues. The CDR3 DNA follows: TGTGCCAGCAGCCAAGATCGGCGGGAGGGCCTCAACATTCAGTACTTC. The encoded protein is CASSQDRREGLNIQYF.

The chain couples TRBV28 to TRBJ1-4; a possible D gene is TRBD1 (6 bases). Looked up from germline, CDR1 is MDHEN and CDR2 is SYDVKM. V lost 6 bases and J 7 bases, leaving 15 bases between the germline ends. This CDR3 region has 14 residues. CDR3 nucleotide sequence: TGTGCCAGCAGCCCTCAGGGGCGCATTGAAAAACTGTTTTTT. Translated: CASSPQGRIEKLFF. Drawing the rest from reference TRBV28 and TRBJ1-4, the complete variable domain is DVKVTQSSRYLVKRTGEKVFLECVQDMDHENMFWYRQDPGLGLRLIYFSYDVKMKEKGDIPEGYSVSREKKERFSLILESASTNQTSMYLCASSPQGRIEKLFFGSGTQLSVL.

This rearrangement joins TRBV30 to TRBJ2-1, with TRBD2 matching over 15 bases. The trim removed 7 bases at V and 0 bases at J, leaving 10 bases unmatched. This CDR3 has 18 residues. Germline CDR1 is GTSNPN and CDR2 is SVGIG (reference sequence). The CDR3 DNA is TGTGCCTTAACGGCCGGGACTAGCGGGAGGACCTCCTACAATGAGCAGTTCTTC. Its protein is CALTAGTSGRTSYNEQFF.

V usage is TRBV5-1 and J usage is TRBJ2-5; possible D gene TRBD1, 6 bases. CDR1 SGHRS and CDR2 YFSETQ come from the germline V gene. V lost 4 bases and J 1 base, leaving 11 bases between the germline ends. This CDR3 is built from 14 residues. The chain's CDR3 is CASSQNRVQETQYF. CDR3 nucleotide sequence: TGCGCCAGCAGCCAAAACAGGGTCCAAGAGACCCAGTACTTC.

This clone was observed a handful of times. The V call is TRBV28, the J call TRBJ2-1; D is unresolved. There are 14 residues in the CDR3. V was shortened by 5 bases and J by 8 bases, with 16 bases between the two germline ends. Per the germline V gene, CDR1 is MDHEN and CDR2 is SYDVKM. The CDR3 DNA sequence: TGTGCCAGCAGTCCCCCATCATCGAGACATGAGCAGTTCTTC. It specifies CASSPPSSRHEQFF. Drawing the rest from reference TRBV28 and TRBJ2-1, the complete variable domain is DVKVTQSSRYLVKRTGEKVFLECVQDMDHENMFWYRQDPGLGLRLIYFSYDVKMKEKGDIPEGYSVSREKKERFSLILESASTNQTSMYLCASSPPSSRHEQFFGPGTRLTVL.

Here the CDR3 DNA reads TGTGCCAGCAGCATGACTGGAAGCACAGATACGCAGTATTTT. Translated: CASSMTGSTDTQYF. The chain carries TRBV4-2 and TRBJ2-3, with no clear D. Per germline, CDR1 LGHNA and CDR2 YNFKEQ. V was trimmed by 5 bases and J by 0 bases, leaving 9 bases between them. This CDR3 region has 14 residues.

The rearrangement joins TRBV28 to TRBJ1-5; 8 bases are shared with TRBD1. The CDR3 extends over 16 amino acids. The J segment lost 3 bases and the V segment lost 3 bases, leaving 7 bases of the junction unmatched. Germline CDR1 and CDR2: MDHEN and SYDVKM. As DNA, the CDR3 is TGTGCCAGCAGTTTTGGTGGACAGGGAAACAATCAGCCCCAGCATTTT. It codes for CASSFGGQGNNQPQHF.